Described below is a single TCR beta chain sequence and its context. What it recognizes is unknown. Germline V CDR1 and CDR2: SGHRS, YFSETQ. With V trimmed by 9 bases and J by 8 bases, 11 bases remained unmatched. This CDR3 comprises 14 residues. TCRdb called the 5' RACE reads again in MiXCR, with one record for every CDR3 protein. The sample has under 1 million distinct CDR3 sequences; 9% to 15% are singletons. This entry comes from a study of identical twins. Study findings and constraints: Twin-shared out-of-frame alpha sequences were enriched for low generation probability.

These data are also associated with another study on yellow fever vaccine responses in identical twins.

This receptor was identified in a woman aged 18-29 years in good health. This chain links TRBV5-1 with TRBJ2-1; 10 nucleotides line up with TRBD2. The sequencing sample was made of PBMCs. CDR3 region: CATRPASGGDEQFF. The CDR3 DNA sequence: TGCGCCACCCGGCCGGCCAGCGGGGGGGATGAGCAGTTCTTC.